This T cell receptor beta chain was identified in a study of T cell repertoires in cytomegalovirus infection (dated by TCRdb to about 2019). At the level of the whole study: Donor HLA type was relevant to the analysis, because carriage of CMV infection together with the matching HLA type was indicated by public TCR beta signatures.

Beyond this particular receptor, the publication reports: Carriers of CMV infection plus the relevant HLA type were discriminated by the cumulative frequency of public TCR beta family members in the study cohort and in an independent roughly 350-donor cohort. In the ex vivo response, HLA-C-restricted CMV-specific TCR beta clonotypes were dominant, and in two of eight donors the single most frequent clonotype came from this HLA-C-restricted group.

Ten or more counts support this clonotype. Its specific antigen is unknown. Base quality data are lacking; no much larger clone is found one base away. V lost 0 bases and J lost 5 bases; the stretch between them is 14 bases long. The germline V gene (reference sequence) sets CDR1 to LNHNV and CDR2 to YYDKDF. The cysteine opens and the phenylalanine closes a CDR3 of 15 amino acids. CDR3 DNA is the only sequence kept; it has 45 bases, read in frame from the first base. TCRdb shows the sequencer as Illumina HiSeq 1500. TCRdb reanalyzed the raw reads on its own, using fastp at Q25 for trimming and MiXCR for clone calling, and kept in-frame beta chains. Each record represents a unique CDR3 protein, reported with the most common genes and DNA among its rows. The sample includes a few hundred thousand distinct CDR3 sequences, with approximately 13% observed a single time. The ten biggest clones cover roughly 8.9% of the sample.

The specimen sequenced was PBMCs. The sequence links TRBV15 to TRBJ2-7; the D gene is possibly TRBD2, with 7 bases matching. This TCR was recovered from a human donor in good health (CMV status not recorded). Some clones in this sample may be carry-over from other donors' samples. For the CDR3, the sequence is CATSRDSAGANEQYF. The sequenced DNA is TGTGCCACCAGCAGAGATTCTGCGGGGGCGAACGAGCAGTACTTC.